This TCR beta chain was observed in a study of blood T cell repertoires in COVID-19 (dated by TCRdb to about 2020). Broadly, across the study: Collaborator samples came from the United States, Italy and Spain and covered acute and convalescent phases of COVID-19. Where available, HLA class I and class II types were taken from metadata supplied by the sample provider and were not determined by assay-based typing. The material from the prospective study consisted of cDNA or gDNA derived from T cells, B-cell-depleted T cells, or PBMCs. The repertoires were made available in a free public database intended to serve as a resource for research on the immune response to SARS-CoV-2. The sample metadata nearly always contained a de-identified subject ID, COVID-19 status, age in years and sex. Subjects who had been exposed to COVID-19, were actively infected with it, or had recovered from it provided the deeply sampled blood TCRbeta repertoires that made up the dataset. The samples were drawn from the first 160 participants of the ongoing ImmuneRACE study and from 950 to 1,500 subjects provided by 6 global collaborators. The full study reports these points: The amount of clinical and demographic metadata varied by source and participant and was provided uncurated.

One collaborating source in Seattle enrolled patients during active infection and followed them longitudinally through the course of disease. Collaborating institutions collected whole blood in K2EDTA tubes following their own protocols. Collaborator samples were shipped for TCRbeta analysis as frozen whole blood, isolated PBMCs, or DNA extracted from either sample type. TCRbeta CDR3 regions were amplified from genomic DNA using the immunoSEQ Assay, a bias-controlled multiplex PCR. In the source study's methods: The number of nucleated cells in each sample was estimated from the amplification of reference gene primers within the assay. To quantify the absolute abundance of each unique TCRbeta CDR3 rearrangement, sequence reads were collapsed and filtered. For each sample, productive Simpson clonality was calculated as the square root of Simpson's diversity index across productive rearrangements. This is the immuneACCESS table as TCRdb keeps it, with only in-frame sequences that have V and J called. A part of the clones is gone; compared with another copy, unresolved V genes explain less than half, and the rest is unexplained. The D gene and trimming were derived from the DNA, and the V and J assignments and clone size from that table. The sample data list about 290,000 clones, and about 90% of these were observed just once. 8.5% to 14% of the sample is taken by the ten largest.

As encoded in the germline V gene (reference sequence), CDR1 is LGHDT while CDR2 is YNNKEL. V lost 1 base and J lost 9 bases; the stretch between them is 13 bases long. Counted from cysteine to phenylalanine, this CDR3 has 14 amino acids. The retained sequence is limited to the CDR3, 42 bases, with the frame set at the first base. As concerns this clone: Its recognized antigen is unknown. No much larger clonotype is one base removed from it; base qualities were not supplied.

Specimen: peripheral blood. The chain is encoded by TRBV3-1 (or the pseudogene TRBV3-2) joined to TRBJ2-1; perhaps TRBD1 is the D gene, with 5 bases matching. The sequence derives from a woman in her thirties with COVID-19, enrolled during active disease. At the DNA level, the sequence is TGTGCCAGCAGCCAAGGTCAAAGGGGCAGTGAGCAGTTCTTC. It translates as CASSQGQRGSEQFF.